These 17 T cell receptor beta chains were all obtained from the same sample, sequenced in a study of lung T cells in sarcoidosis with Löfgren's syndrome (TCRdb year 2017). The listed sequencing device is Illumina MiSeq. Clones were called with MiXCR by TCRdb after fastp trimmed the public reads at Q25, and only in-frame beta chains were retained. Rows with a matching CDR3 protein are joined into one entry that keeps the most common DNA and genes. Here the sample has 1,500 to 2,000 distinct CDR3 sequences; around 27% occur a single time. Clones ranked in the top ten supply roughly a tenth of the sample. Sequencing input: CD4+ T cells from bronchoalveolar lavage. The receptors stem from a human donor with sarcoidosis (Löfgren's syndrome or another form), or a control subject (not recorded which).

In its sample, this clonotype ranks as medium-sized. CDR3 in amino acids: CASVPSPGQVTYEQYF. In DNA form, the CDR3 reads TGTGCCAGCGTACCTTCACCGGGACAGGTCACCTACGAGCAGTACTTC. This chain uses TRBV7-2 with TRBJ2-7, with 8 bases matching TRBD1. Trimming removed 8 bases from V and 2 bases from J; junction bases left unmatched: 14. The CDR3 has 16 amino acids. Germline assignment: CDR1 SGHTA and CDR2 FQGNSA.

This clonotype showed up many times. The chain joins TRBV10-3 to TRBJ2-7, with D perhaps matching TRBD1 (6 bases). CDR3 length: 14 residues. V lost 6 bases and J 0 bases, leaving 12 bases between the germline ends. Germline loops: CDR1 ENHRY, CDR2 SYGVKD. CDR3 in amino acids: CAIRPDRDSYEQYF. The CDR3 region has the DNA TGTGCCATCAGACCGGACAGAGACTCCTACGAGCAGTACTTC.

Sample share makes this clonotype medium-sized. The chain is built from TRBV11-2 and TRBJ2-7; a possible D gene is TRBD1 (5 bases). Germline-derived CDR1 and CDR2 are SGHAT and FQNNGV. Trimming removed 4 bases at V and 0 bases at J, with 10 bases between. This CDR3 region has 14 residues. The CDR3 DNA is TGTGCCAGCAGCTCCGACAGAAGCTCCTACGAGCAGTACTTC. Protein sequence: CASSSDRSSYEQYF.

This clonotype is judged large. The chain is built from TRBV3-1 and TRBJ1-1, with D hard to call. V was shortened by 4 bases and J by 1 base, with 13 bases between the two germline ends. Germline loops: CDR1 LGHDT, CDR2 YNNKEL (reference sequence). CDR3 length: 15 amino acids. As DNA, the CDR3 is TGTGCCAGCAGCCCAGACTATAGCGGGAACACTGAAGCTTTCTTT. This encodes CASSPDYSGNTEAFF.

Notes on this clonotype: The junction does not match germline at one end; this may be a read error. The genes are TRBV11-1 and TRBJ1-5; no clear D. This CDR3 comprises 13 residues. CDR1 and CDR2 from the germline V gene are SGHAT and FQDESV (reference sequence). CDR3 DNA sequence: TGCGCCAGCAGCCCCGACACCAATCAGCCCCAGCATTTT. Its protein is CASSPDTNQPQHF.

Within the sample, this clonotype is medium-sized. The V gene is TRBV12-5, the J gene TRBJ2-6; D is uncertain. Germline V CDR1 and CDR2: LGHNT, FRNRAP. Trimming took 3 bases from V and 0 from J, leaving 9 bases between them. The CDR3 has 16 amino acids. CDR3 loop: CASGFQASSGANVLTF. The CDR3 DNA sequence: TGTGCTAGTGGTTTCCAGGCTTCCTCTGGGGCCAACGTCCTGACTTTC.

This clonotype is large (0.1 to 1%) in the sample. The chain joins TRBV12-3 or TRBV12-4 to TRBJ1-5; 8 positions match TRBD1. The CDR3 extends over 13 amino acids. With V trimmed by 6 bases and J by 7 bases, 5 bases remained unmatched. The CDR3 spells CASSRDRGQPQHF. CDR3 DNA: TGTGCCAGCAGCAGAGACAGGGGCCAGCCCCAGCATTTT.

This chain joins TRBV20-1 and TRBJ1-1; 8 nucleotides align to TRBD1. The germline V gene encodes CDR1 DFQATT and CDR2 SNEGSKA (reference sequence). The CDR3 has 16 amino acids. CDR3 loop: CDARVVGTGLNTEAFF. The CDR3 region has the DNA TGCGATGCTAGAGTGGTGGGGACAGGACTGAACACTGAAGCTTTCTTT.

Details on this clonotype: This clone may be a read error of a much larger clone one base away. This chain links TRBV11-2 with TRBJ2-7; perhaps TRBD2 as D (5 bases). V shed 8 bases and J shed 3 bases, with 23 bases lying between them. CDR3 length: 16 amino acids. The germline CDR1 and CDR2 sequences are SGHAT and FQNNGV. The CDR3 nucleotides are TGTGCCAGCGGCCCCCTCGGAGGCACTGTGCACTACGAGCAGTACTTC. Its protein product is CASGPLGGTVHYEQYF.

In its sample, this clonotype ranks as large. This CDR3 reads CASSYSGRGAGPQHF. CDR3 DNA sequence: TGTGCCAGCAGTTACTCAGGAAGAGGCGCGGGGCCCCAGCATTTT. The chain is built from TRBV6-6 and TRBJ1-5; no firm D call. Germline V gives CDR1 MNHNY, CDR2 SVGAGI (reference sequence). The CDR3 runs 15 residues. Trimming removed 0 bases at V and 9 bases at J, with 15 bases between.

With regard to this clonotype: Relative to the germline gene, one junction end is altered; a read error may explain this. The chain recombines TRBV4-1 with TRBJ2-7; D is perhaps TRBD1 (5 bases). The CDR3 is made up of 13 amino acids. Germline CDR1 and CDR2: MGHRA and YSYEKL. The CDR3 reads CASSQGQSHEQYF. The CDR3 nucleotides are TGCGCCAGCAGCCAAGGACAGAGTCACGAGCAGTACTTT.

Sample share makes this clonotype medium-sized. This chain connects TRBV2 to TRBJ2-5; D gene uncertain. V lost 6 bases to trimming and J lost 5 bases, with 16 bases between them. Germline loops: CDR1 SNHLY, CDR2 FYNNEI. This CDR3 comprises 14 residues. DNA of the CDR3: TGTGCCAGCAGCCAAATGACCGGCCGGGAGACCCAGTACTTC. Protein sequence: CASSQMTGRETQYF.

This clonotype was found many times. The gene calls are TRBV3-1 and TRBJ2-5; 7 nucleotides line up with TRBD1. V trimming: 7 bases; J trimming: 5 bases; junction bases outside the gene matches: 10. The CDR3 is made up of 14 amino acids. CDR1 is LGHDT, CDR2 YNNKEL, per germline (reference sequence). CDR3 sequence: CASTVTGSGETQYF. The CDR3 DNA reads TGTGCCAGCACTGTGACAGGGTCAGGCGAGACCCAGTACTTC.

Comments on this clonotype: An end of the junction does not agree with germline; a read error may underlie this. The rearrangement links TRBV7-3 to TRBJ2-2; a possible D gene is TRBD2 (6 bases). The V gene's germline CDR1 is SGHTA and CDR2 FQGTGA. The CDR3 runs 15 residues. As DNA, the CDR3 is TGTGCCAGCAGCTTGACACCTTCGAACACCGGGGGGCTGTTTTTT. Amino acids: CASSLTPSNTGGLFF.

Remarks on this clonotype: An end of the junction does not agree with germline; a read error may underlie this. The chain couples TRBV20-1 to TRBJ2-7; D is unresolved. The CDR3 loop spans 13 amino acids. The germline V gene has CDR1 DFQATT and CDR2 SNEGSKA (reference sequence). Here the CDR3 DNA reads TGCAGTGCTAATGATTCGAGCTCCTACGAGCAGCACTTC. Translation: CSANDSSSYEQHF.

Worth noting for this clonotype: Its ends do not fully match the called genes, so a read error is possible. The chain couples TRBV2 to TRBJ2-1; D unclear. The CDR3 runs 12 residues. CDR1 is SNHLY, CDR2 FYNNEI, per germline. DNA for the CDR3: TGTGCCAGCCGGTCAGTCAGGAATGGGCAGTTCTTC. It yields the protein CASRSVRNGQFF. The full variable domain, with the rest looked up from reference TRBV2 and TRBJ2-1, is EPEVTQTPSHQVTQMGQEVILRCVPISNHLYFYWYRQILGQKVEFLVSFYNNEISEKSEIFDDQFSVERPDGSNFTLKIRSTKLEDSAMYFCASRSVRNGQFFGPGTRLTVL.

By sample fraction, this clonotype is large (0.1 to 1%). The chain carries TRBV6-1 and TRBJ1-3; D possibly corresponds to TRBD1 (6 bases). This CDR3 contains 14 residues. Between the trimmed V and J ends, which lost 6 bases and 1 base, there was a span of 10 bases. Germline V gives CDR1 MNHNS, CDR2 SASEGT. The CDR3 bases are TGTGCCAGCAGCGAACAGGGTTCTGGAAACACCATATATTTT. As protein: CASSEQGSGNTIYF.